Listed below are T cell receptor beta chains from one sample, sequenced in a study of blood T cell repertoires in COVID-19. Generated by immunoSEQ multiplex PCR, the TCRdb table keeps only in-frame clones and is missing some. The sample has 90,000 to 100,000 clones; around 88% are singletons. Material for sequencing was peripheral blood. The source is an older woman with COVID-19, enrolled during active disease. Each CDR3 is given with its conserved first and last residue. The D gene is left open where the match is weak. Part of the rows lack a size; the others show once, few, many or a class for expanded clones.

cdr3_aa: CASSPLGPSGANVLTF
cdr3_nt: TGTGCCAGCAGCCCCTTGGGGCCGTCCGGGGCCAACGTCCTGACTTTC
d_call: -
j_call: TRBJ2-6
v_call: TRBV7-2
clone_size: -

cdr3_aa: CATSDSTGNGYTF
cdr3_nt: TGTGCCACCAGTGACTCGACAGGAAATGGCTACACCTTC
d_call: -
j_call: TRBJ1-2
v_call: TRBV24-1
clone_size: once

cdr3_aa: CASSPRQGVYEQYF
cdr3_nt: TGTGCCAGCTCACCACGGCAGGGGGTTTACGAGCAGTACTTC
d_call: TRBD1
j_call: TRBJ2-7
v_call: TRBV18
clone_size: -

cdr3_aa: CASSLRASGGAVTDTQYF
cdr3_nt: TGTGCCAGCAGCTTAAGGGCTAGCGGGGGGGCGGTCACAGATACGCAGTATTTT
d_call: TRBD2
j_call: TRBJ2-3
v_call: TRBV7-8
clone_size: once

cdr3_aa: CASSADRGAYEQYF
cdr3_nt: TGTGCCAGCAGCGCGGACAGGGGTGCCTACGAGCAGTACTTC
d_call: TRBD1
j_call: TRBJ2-7
v_call: TRBV11-3
clone_size: -

cdr3_aa: CASSGAFREQYF
cdr3_nt: TGTGCCAGCAGCGGAGCCTTCCGCGAGCAGTACTTC
d_call: -
j_call: TRBJ2-7
v_call: TRBV7-2
clone_size: -

cdr3_aa: CASSLWAVRTSGGAKDTQYF
cdr3_nt: TGTGCCAGCAGTTTATGGGCCGTTAGGACTAGCGGGGGGGCGAAAGATACGCAGTATTTT
d_call: TRBD2
j_call: TRBJ2-3
v_call: TRBV28
clone_size: -

cdr3_aa: CASSPGGPAYNEQFF
cdr3_nt: TGCGCCAGCAGCCCGGGGGGTCCGGCCTACAATGAGCAGTTCTTC
d_call: TRBD2
j_call: TRBJ2-1
v_call: TRBV10-2
clone_size: -

cdr3_aa: CASTQVLAETDTQYF
cdr3_nt: TGTGCCAGCACCCAGGTACTAGCGGAAACAGATACGCAGTATTTT
d_call: TRBD2
j_call: TRBJ2-3
v_call: TRBV13
clone_size: once

cdr3_aa: CASSSNAGTAAYEQYF
cdr3_nt: TGCGCCAGCAGCTCGAACGCCGGGACAGCAGCCTACGAGCAGTACTTC
d_call: TRBD1
j_call: TRBJ2-7
v_call: TRBV5-1
clone_size: -

cdr3_aa: CASSDFTAQETQYF
cdr3_nt: TGTGCCAGCAGTGACTTCACAGCACAAGAGACCCAGTACTTC
d_call: -
j_call: TRBJ2-5
v_call: TRBV6-4
clone_size: -

cdr3_aa: CASSSQENTEAFF
cdr3_nt: TGTGCCAGCAGTTCACAAGAGAACACTGAAGCTTTCTTT
d_call: -
j_call: TRBJ1-1
v_call: TRBV6-2/TRBV6-3
clone_size: -

cdr3_aa: CASSPGSAASSYNEQFF
cdr3_nt: TGTGCCAGCAGCCCCGGGTCGGCCGCCAGCTCCTACAATGAGCAGTTCTTC
d_call: -
j_call: TRBJ2-1
v_call: TRBV7-2
clone_size: -

cdr3_aa: CASRKTDTEAFF
cdr3_nt: TGTGCCAGCAGAAAGACAGACACTGAAGCTTTCTTT
d_call: -
j_call: TRBJ1-1
v_call: TRBV6-5
clone_size: -

cdr3_aa: CASSEAPVLAGSSYNEQFF
cdr3_nt: TGTGCCAGCAGTGAAGCACCCGTATTAGCGGGGAGCTCCTACAATGAGCAGTTCTTC
d_call: TRBD2
j_call: TRBJ2-1
v_call: TRBV6-1
clone_size: -

cdr3_aa: CASNIGGTGGEKLFF
cdr3_nt: TGTGCCAGCAATATAGGCGGGACAGGGGGAGAAAAACTGTTTTTT
d_call: TRBD1
j_call: TRBJ1-4
v_call: TRBV28
clone_size: -

cdr3_aa: CASSARGLAGNSYNEQFF
cdr3_nt: TGTGCCAGCAGCGCCCGGGGCCTAGCGGGGAACTCCTACAATGAGCAGTTCTTC
d_call: TRBD2
j_call: TRBJ2-1
v_call: TRBV7-2
clone_size: -

cdr3_aa: CASSLERGTPLHF
cdr3_nt: TGCGCCAGCAGCTTGGAGCGGGGGACACCCCTCCACTTT
d_call: -
j_call: TRBJ1-6
v_call: TRBV5-1
clone_size: once

cdr3_aa: CASSGYRASDYGYTF
cdr3_nt: TGTGCCAGCAGTGGGTACAGGGCCTCTGACTATGGCTACACCTTC
d_call: -
j_call: TRBJ1-2
v_call: TRBV6-2/TRBV6-3
clone_size: -

cdr3_aa: CASSQVPGQGTGYTF
cdr3_nt: TGTGCCAGCAGCCAAGTACCGGGACAGGGAACCGGCTACACCTTC
d_call: TRBD1
j_call: TRBJ1-2
v_call: TRBV3-1/TRBV3-2
clone_size: -

cdr3_aa: CASSRGTGSNTGELFF
cdr3_nt: TGTGCCAGCAGCCGAGGGACAGGCTCGAACACCGGGGAGCTGTTTTTT
d_call: TRBD1
j_call: TRBJ2-2
v_call: TRBV4-2
clone_size: few

cdr3_aa: CAWNPKKPSGNTIYF
cdr3_nt: TGTGCCTGGAACCCGAAGAAGCCATCTGGAAACACCATATATTTT
d_call: -
j_call: TRBJ1-3
v_call: TRBV30
clone_size: -

cdr3_aa: CASSAGNNQPQHF
cdr3_nt: TGTGCCAGCTCAGCGGGGAACAATCAGCCCCAGCATTTT
d_call: -
j_call: TRBJ1-5
v_call: TRBV18
clone_size: -

cdr3_aa: CAISERGGETQYF
cdr3_nt: TGTGCCATCAGTGAGAGGGGTGGAGAGACCCAGTACTTC
d_call: -
j_call: TRBJ2-5
v_call: TRBV10-3
clone_size: -

cdr3_aa: CASSVQGAGYEQYF
cdr3_nt: TGTGCCAGCAGCGTACAGGGGGCAGGTTACGAGCAGTACTTC
d_call: TRBD1
j_call: TRBJ2-7
v_call: TRBV7-8
clone_size: once

cdr3_aa: CASSAYRVDYGYTF
cdr3_nt: TGTGCCAGCAGCGCCTACAGGGTCGACTATGGCTACACCTTC
d_call: -
j_call: TRBJ1-2
v_call: TRBV5-6
clone_size: -